This T cell receptor beta chain stems from a study of shared T cell receptors in the human thymus. The method was immunoSEQ multiplex PCR; TCRdb's version includes in-frame clones alone and lacks a portion of them. The sample holds some 760,000 clones; 70% to 90% are singletons and the top ten take around 0.01%. Germline trimming cut 5 bases from V and 5 bases from J; bases unmatched to any gene: 9. The CDR3 extends over 15 amino acids. CDR1 is SEHNR and CDR2 is FQNEAQ in the germline V gene (reference sequence). This sample was also put to use in a study of human thymus T cells. This second report adds: Resections from corrective heart surgery provided thymus tissue. Biased V and J segment usage appeared in thymus and peripheral blood. As related research reported, thymic repertoires overlapped highly among unrelated individuals.

This TCR came from a girl less than two years old with a congenital heart defect. The J gene is TRBJ2-5, the V gene TRBV7-9; 9 bases align to TRBD1. Input material: thymocytes. The CDR3 reads CASSPSTGGGETQYF. In DNA form, the CDR3 reads TGTGCCAGCAGCCCTTCCACAGGGGGCGGGGAGACCCAGTACTTC. The full variable domain, its missing parts supplied by reference TRBV7-9 and TRBJ2-5, is DTGVSQNPRHKITKRGQNVTFRCDPISEHNRLYWYRQTLGQGPEFLTYFQNEAQLEKSRLLSDRFSAERPKGSFSTLEIQRTEQGDSAMYLCASSPSTGGGETQYFGPGTRLLVL.